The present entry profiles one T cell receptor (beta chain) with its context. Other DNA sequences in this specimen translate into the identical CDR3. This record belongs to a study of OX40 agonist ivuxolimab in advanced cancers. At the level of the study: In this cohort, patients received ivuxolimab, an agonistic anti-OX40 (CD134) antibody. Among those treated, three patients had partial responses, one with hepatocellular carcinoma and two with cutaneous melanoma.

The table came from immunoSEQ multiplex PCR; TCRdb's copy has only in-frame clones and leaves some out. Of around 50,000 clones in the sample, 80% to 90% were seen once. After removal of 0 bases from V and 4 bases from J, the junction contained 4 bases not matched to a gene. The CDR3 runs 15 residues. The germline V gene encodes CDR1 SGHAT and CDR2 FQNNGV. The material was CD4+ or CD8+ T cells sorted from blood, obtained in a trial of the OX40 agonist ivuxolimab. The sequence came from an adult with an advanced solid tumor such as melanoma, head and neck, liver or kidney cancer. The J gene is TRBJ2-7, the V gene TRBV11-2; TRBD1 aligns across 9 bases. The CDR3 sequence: CASSLDAGQGYEQYV. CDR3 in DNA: TGTGCCAGCAGCTTAGACGCGGGACAGGGATACGAGCAGTACGTC.